This is a list of T cell receptor beta chains from one sample in a study of T cells after yellow fever vaccination. TCRdb passed the 5' RACE reads through MiXCR, listing each CDR3 protein once. The table lists fewer than 500,000 distinct CDR3 sequences, about 19% of them singletons. Sequences were derived from PBMCs, sampled before the yellow fever booster vaccination. These receptor sequences come from a young man who received the YFV17D yellow fever vaccine. CDR3s include the opening cysteine and the closing phenylalanine or tryptophan. A D gene is named only where the DNA matches it firmly. A row's size may be missing; if present it is once, few, many or a size class.

D gene	V gene	clone size	CDR3 length	J gene	CDR3 DNA	CDR3 protein
TRBD1	TRBV7-2	few	14	TRBJ1-2	TGTGCCAGCAGCCGGACAGGGGGGGAGTATGGCTACACCTTC	CASSRTGGEYGYTF
-	TRBV18	few	13	TRBJ2-7	TGTGCCAGCTCACCACCAGGGAGTTACGAGCAGTACTTC	CASSPPGSYEQYF
-	TRBV3-1	-	14	TRBJ2-3	TGTGCCAGCAGCCCTAGCTACAGCACAGATACGCAGTATTTT	CASSPSYSTDTQYF
-	TRBV4-3	few	17	TRBJ2-1	TGCGCCAGCAGCCAAGGCCCCTCGGGCGGTCCCTACAATGAGCAGTTCTTC	CASSQGPSGGPYNEQFF
-	TRBV18	few	14	TRBJ2-1	TGTGCCAGCTCACCACCCAGACAGCTAAATGAGCAGTTCTTC	CASSPPRQLNEQFF
-	TRBV4-3	-	13	TRBJ1-1	TGCGCCAGCAGCAAGGGACAGAACACTGAAGCTTTCTTT	CASSKGQNTEAFF
TRBD1	TRBV18	-	13	TRBJ1-1	TGTGCCAGCTACCGACAGGGGAACACTGAAGCTTTCTTT	CASYRQGNTEAFF
TRBD1	TRBV7-2	-	15	TRBJ1-2	TGTGCCAGCAGCTTTCGACAGGGGAACTACTATGGCTACACCTTC	CASSFRQGNYYGYTF
-	TRBV20-1	-	17	TRBJ1-2	TGCAGTGCTAGACCACCTTCAACGGGACTCTCAGGTAGCGGCTACACCTTC	CSARPPSTGLSGSGYTF
-	TRBV7-3	few	16	TRBJ2-3	TGTGCCAGCAGCTCACCCCCGGGGGGCCGGTCAGATACGCAGTATTTT	CASSSPPGGRSDTQYF
TRBD1	TRBV20-1	-	14	TRBJ1-5	TGCAGTGCTACCGGGACAGGGGTATTGCAGCCCCAGCATTTT	CSATGTGVLQPQHF
TRBD1	TRBV7-8	-	17	TRBJ2-1	TGTGCCAGCAGCTTAGTAGCAGGGGGAGACTCCTACAATGAGCAGTTCTTC	CASSLVAGGDSYNEQFF
-	TRBV9	once	16	TRBJ2-5	TGTGCCAGCAGCGGGGAAGGGGCCCCAGGGGAAGAGACCCAGTACTTC	CASSGEGAPGEETQYF
-	TRBV5-5	-	18	TRBJ1-5	TGTGCCAGCAGCTTGGGTGTAGGGCGGGGATCGGGCAATCAGCCCCAGCATTTT	CASSLGVGRGSGNQPQHF
-	TRBV10-3	few	15	TRBJ2-2	TGTGCCATCAGTGAGTCGGGACAGAACACCGGGGAGCTGTTTTTT	CAISESGQNTGELFF
-	TRBV7-9	-	12	TRBJ2-7	TGTGCCAGCAGCGGACAGAGCTACGAGCAGTACTTC	CASSGQSYEQYF
TRBD1	TRBV15	few	14	TRBJ2-1	TGTGCCACCAGCAGCTCGCAGGGGGTGGATGAGCAGTTCTTC	CATSSSQGVDEQFF
-	TRBV4-1	few	15	TRBJ1-3	TGCGCCAGCAGCCAGGCTCCGGGGAGCGGAAACACCATATATTTT	CASSQAPGSGNTIYF
-	TRBV10-1	-	18	TRBJ2-2	TGCGCCAGCGGACGAATTCAACCTAGGGGAGAGAACACCGGGGAGCTGTTTTTT	CASGRIQPRGENTGELFF
-	TRBV19	-	15	TRBJ1-5	TGTGCCAGTAGCATATATAGTGATTTTAACCAGCCCCAGCATTTT	CASSIYSDFNQPQHF
-	TRBV7-9	few	15	TRBJ1-2	TGTGCCAGCAGCGATTTAACAGGACCCAACTATGGCTACACCTTC	CASSDLTGPNYGYTF
-	TRBV29-1	few	15	TRBJ2-3	TGCAGCGTTGAAGTGACGGCTACTAGCACAGATACGCAGTATTTT	CSVEVTATSTDTQYF
TRBD1	TRBV6-6	-	16	TRBJ1-2	TGTGCCAGCAGTTTCAACCGGGACAGGGGGGACTATGGCTACACCTTC	CASSFNRDRGDYGYTF